This T cell receptor (beta chain) was obtained from a study of cytomegalovirus exposure and HLA in healthy donors. Data came from immunoSEQ multiplex PCR; TCRdb stores just in-frame clones and leaves some out. This table has approximately 150,000 clones, roughly 92% appearing once. The study drew the donors from its 120-subject validation cohort, separate from the roughly 710-subject first cohort. Germline-derived CDR1 and CDR2 are SGHRS and YFSETQ. V shed 4 bases, J shed 7 bases, and the junction held 12 bases outside the gene matches. CDR3 length: 15 residues. The sequence derives from a man between 18 and 35 years old in good health and CMV-seronegative. This chain connects TRBV5-1 to TRBJ2-5; 8 bases line up with TRBD2. The sample was PBMCs. In DNA form, the CDR3 reads TGCGCCAGCAGCATGATTCCGGGACTAGGAGCGACCCAGTACTTC. This codes for CASSMIPGLGATQYF.